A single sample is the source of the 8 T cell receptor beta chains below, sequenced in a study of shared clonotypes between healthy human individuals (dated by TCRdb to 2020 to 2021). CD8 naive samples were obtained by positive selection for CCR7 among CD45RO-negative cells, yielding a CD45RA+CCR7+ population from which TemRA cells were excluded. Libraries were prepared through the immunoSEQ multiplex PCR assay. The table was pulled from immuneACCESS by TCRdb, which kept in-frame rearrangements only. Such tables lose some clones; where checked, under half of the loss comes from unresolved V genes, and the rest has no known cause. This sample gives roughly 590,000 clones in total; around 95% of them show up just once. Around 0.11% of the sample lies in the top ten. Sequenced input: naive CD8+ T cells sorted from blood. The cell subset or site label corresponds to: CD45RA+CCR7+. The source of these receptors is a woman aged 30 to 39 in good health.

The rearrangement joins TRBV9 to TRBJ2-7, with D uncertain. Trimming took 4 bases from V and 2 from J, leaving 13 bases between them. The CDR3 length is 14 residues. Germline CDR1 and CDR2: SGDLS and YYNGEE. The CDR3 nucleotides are TGTGCCAGCAGCCTTGGGAACAAACCCTACGAGCAGTACTTC. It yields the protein CASSLGNKPYEQYF.

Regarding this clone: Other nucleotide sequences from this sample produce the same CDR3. The CDR3 DNA follows: TGTGCCAGCAGTTTGGGCTCCTACAATGAGCAGTTCTTC. Protein: CASSLGSYNEQFF. This rearrangement joins TRBV28 to TRBJ2-1; D uncertain. The CDR3 extends over 13 amino acids. Germline-derived CDR1 and CDR2 are MDHEN and SYDVKM. V lost 3 bases and J 0 bases, leaving 3 bases between the germline ends.

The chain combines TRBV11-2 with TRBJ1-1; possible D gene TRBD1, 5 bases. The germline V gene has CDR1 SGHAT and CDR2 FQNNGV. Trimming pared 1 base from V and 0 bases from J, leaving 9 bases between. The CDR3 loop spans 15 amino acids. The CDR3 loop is CASSLGWGMNTEAFF. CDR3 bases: TGTGCCAGCAGCTTAGGGTGGGGGATGAACACTGAAGCTTTCTTT. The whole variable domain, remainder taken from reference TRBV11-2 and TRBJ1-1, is EAGVAQSPRYKIIEKRQSVAFWCNPISGHATLYWYQQILGQGPKLLIQFQNNGVVDDSQLPKDRFSAERLKGVDSTLKIQPAKLEDSAVYLCASSLGWGMNTEAFFGQGTRLTVV.

CDR3 in amino acids: CASSGDRSGQETQYF. CDR3 coding DNA: TGTGCCAGCAGCGGGGACCGAAGCGGGCAAGAGACCCAGTACTTC. V gene TRBV2 combines with J gene TRBJ2-5; tentative D call: TRBD2 (6 bases). Germline loops: CDR1 SNHLY, CDR2 FYNNEI. The V gene lost 6 bases and the J gene lost 2 bases, with 16 bases spanning the gap. The CDR3 has 15 residues.

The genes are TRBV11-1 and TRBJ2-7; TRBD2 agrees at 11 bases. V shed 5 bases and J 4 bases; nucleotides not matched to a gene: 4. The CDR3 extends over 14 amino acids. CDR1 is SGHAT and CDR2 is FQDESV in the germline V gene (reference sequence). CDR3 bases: TGTGCCAGCAGCATTGGGACTAGCGGATACGAGCAGTACTTC. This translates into CASSIGTSGYEQYF.

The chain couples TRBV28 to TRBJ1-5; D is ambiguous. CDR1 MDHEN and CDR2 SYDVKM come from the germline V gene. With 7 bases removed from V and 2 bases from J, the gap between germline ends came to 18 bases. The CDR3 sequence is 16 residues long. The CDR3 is CASNSMSPTGNQPQHF. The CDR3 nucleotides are TGTGCCAGCAACTCAATGTCGCCTACCGGCAATCAGCCCCAGCATTTT. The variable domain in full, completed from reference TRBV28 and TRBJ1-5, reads DVKVTQSSRYLVKRTGEKVFLECVQDMDHENMFWYRQDPGLGLRLIYFSYDVKMKEKGDIPEGYSVSREKKERFSLILESASTNQTSMYLCASNSMSPTGNQPQHFGDGTRLSIL.

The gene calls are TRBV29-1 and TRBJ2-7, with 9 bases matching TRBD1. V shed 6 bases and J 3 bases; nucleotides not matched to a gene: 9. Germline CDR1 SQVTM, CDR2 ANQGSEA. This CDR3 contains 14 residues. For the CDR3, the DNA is TGCAGCGTCACGGACAGGGGAGAATTCTACGAGCAGTACTTC. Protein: CSVTDRGEFYEQYF.

In nucleotides, the CDR3 is TGTGCCAGCAGCTTTACACTGGCCCGCACAGATACGCAGTATTTT. It translates to CASSFTLARTDTQYF. The genes are TRBV11-3 and TRBJ2-3, with no clear D. Per germline, CDR1 SGHNT and CDR2 YENEEA. This CDR3 comprises 15 residues. V lost 3 bases to trimming and J lost 1 base, with 11 bases between them.